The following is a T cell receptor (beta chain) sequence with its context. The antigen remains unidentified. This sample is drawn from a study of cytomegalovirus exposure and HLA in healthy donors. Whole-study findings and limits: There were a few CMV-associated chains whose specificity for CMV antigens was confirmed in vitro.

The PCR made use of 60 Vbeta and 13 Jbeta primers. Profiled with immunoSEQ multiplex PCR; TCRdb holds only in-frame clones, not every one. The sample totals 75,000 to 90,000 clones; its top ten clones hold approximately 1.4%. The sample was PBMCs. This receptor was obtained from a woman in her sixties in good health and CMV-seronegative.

The CDR3 spells CASSPQTETGELFF. CDR3 coding DNA: TGTGCCAGCAGCCCCCAGACAGAAACCGGGGAGCTGTTTTTT. V gene TRBV11-3 combines with J gene TRBJ2-2; TRBD1 might be the D (5 bases). The V gene's germline CDR1 is SGHNT and CDR2 YENEEA. CDR3 length: 14 amino acids. Trimming removed 5 bases at V and 5 bases at J, with 12 bases between.